What follows are 8 T cell receptor beta chains derived from one specimen sequenced in a study of STAT5B mutations in CD4+ large granular lymphocyte leukemia. Only in-frame clones appear in the TCRdb table, and some are missing; sequencing was by immunoSEQ multiplex PCR. The table includes some 35,000 clones, more than 60% detected once. Specimen: CD4+ T cells from blood buffy coats. Receptors were obtained from a human donor in good health.

CDR3 protein: CASSEAQWAIGSEAFF. The CDR3 DNA reads TGTGCCAGCAGTGAAGCGCAGTGGGCAATAGGGTCTGAAGCTTTCTTT. The chain is built from TRBV6-1 and TRBJ1-1; no reliable D call. Germline V gene data show CDR1 as MNHNS and CDR2 as SASEGT. The CDR3 is 16 amino acids. The V end lost 0 bases, the J end lost 6 bases, and 17 bases lay between the germline ends.

This sequence joins TRBV25-1 and TRBJ2-1; 7 bases are a match to TRBD2. CDR3 length: 16 residues. Looked up from germline, CDR1 is MGHDK and CDR2 is SYGVNS. Trimming took 3 bases from V and 10 from J; bases not matched to a gene: 15. This chain's CDR3 is CASSEVDGRTYGEQFF. The CDR3 DNA sequence: TGTGCCAGCAGTGAGGTTGACGGGAGGACCTATGGGGAGCAGTTCTTC.

The genes are TRBV7-5 and TRBJ2-3. TRBV7-5 is termed a pseudogene. The CDR3 has 16 residues. The CDR3 is CARSPRAGDDTDTQYF. DNA of the CDR3: TGTGCCAGAAGCCCCAGGGCGGGTGACGACACAGATACGCAGTATTTT.

The CDR3 coding sequence is TGTGCCTGGAGTGTAGTGAGTGTGGGACCCGGGGAGCTGTTTTTT. Translating it yields CAWSVVSVGPGELFF. The genes are TRBV30 and TRBJ2-2; D might be TRBD1 or TRBD2, each matching 5 bases. Between the trimmed V and J ends, which lost 0 bases and 6 bases, there was a span of 14 bases. The CDR3 extends over 15 amino acids. Germline CDR1 and CDR2: GTSNPN and SVGIG (reference sequence).

The V call is TRBV6-1, the J call TRBJ2-5, with D perhaps TRBD1 (6 bases). The CDR3 extends over 15 amino acids. Germline lookup yields CDR1 MNHNS and CDR2 SASEGT. Trimming removed 5 bases from V and 2 bases from J, with 15 bases in between. This chain's CDR3 is CASSSHREPQETQYF. CDR3 sequence (DNA): TGTGCCAGCAGTTCCCACAGGGAACCTCAAGAGACCCAGTACTTC.

This chain links TRBV30 with TRBJ2-1; 7 bases map to TRBD2. Looked up from germline, CDR1 is GTSNPN and CDR2 is SVGIG (reference sequence). The junction had 2 bases not matched to a gene; V was cut back by 3 bases and J by 6 bases. There are 12 residues in the CDR3. The CDR3 nucleotides read TGTGCCTGGAGGGGGGGGAGCAATGAGCAGTTCTTC. Its protein product is CAWRGGSNEQFF.

Note on this clone: This CDR3 is also generated by other DNA sequences in the sample. The rearrangement joins TRBV7-8 to TRBJ1-1, with D uncertain. From germline, CDR1 is SGHVS and CDR2 FQNEAQ. Trimming pared 0 bases from V and 1 base from J, leaving 6 bases between. The CDR3 is made up of 14 amino acids. This chain's CDR3 is CASSLAPTNTEAFF. CDR3 nucleotide sequence: TGTGCCAGCAGCTTAGCCCCAACGAACACTGAAGCTTTCTTT.

The chain couples TRBV27 to TRBJ2-2; 11 bases line up with TRBD1. Germline V CDR1 and CDR2: MNHEY, SMNVEV (reference sequence). The CDR3 sequence is 14 residues long. Losses at the gene ends were 6 bases for V and 8 bases for J; bases not matched to a gene: 5. The CDR3 coding sequence is TGTGCCAGCAGGGTTGGACAGGGGGCAGGGGAGCTGTTTTTT. This codes for CASRVGQGAGELFF.